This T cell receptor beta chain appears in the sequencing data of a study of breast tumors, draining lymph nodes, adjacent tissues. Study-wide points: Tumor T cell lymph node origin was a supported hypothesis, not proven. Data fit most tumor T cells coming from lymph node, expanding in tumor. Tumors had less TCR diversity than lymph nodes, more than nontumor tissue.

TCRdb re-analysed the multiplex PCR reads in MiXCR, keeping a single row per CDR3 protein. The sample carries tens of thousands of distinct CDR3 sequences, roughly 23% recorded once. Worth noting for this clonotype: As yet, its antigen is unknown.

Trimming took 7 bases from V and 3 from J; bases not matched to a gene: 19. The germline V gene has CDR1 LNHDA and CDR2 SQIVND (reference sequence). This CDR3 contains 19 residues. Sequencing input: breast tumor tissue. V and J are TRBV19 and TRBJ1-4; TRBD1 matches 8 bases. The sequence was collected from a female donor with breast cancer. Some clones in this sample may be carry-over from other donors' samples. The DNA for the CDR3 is TGTGCCAGTACCACCCGTCGGCAGGGGGCTCAGGCGGCTAATGAAAAACTGTTTTTT. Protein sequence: CASTTRRQGAQAANEKLFF.